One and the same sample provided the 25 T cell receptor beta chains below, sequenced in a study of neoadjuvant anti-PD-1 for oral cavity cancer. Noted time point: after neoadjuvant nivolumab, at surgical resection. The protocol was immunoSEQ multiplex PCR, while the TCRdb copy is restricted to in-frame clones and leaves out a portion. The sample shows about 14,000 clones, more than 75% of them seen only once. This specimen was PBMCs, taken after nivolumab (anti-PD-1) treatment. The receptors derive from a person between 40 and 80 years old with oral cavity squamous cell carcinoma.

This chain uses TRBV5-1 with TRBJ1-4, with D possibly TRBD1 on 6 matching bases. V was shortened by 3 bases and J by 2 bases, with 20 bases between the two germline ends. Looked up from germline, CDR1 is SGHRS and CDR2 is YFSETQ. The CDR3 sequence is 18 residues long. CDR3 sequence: CASSSYLLQGLTNEKLFF. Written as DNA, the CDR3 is TGCGCCAGCAGCTCCTACCTTCTTCAGGGGCTTACTAATGAAAAACTGTTTTTT.

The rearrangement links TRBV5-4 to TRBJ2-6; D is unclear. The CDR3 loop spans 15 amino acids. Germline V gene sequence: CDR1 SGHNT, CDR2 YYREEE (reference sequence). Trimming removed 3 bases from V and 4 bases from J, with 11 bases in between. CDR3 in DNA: TGTGCCAGCAGCTCCGGATTGCGCGGGGCCAACGTCCTGACTTTC. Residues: CASSSGLRGANVLTF.

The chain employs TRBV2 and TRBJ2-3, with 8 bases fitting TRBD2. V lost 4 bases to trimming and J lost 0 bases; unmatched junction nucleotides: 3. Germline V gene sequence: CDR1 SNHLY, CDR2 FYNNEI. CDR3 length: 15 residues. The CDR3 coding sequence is TGTGCCAGCAGTGGCGGGAGGAGGAGCACAGATACGCAGTATTTT. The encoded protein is CASSGGRRSTDTQYF.

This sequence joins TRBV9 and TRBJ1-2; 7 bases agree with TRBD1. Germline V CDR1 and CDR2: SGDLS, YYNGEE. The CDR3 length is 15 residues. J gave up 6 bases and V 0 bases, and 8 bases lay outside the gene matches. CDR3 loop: CASSVVETGLHGYTF. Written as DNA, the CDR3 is TGTGCCAGCAGCGTAGTCGAGACAGGGCTACATGGCTACACCTTC.

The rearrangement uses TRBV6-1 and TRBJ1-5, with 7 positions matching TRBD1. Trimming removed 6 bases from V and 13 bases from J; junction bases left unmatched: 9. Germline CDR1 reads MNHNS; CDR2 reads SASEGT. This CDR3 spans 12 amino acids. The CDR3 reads CASSDTDRVQHF. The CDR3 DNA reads TGTGCCAGCAGCGACACCGACAGGGTTCAGCATTTT.

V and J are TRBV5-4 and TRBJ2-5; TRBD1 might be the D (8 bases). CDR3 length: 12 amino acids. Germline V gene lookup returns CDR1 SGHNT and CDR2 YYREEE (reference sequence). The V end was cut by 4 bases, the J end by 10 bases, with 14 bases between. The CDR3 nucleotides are TGTGCCAGCAGCCTGGACAGGGAGGGCCAGTACTTC. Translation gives CASSLDREGQYF.

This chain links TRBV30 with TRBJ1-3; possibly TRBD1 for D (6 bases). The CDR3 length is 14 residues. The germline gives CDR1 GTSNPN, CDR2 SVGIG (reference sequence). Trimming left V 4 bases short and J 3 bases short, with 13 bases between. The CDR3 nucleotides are TGTGCCTGGACCGTCAGGGGAGGTGGAAACACCATATATTTT. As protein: CAWTVRGGGNTIYF.

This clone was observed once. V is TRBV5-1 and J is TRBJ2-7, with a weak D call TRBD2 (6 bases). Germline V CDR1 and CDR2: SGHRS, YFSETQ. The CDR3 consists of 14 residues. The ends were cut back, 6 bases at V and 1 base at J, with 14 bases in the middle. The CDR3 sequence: CASKRDSHSYEQYF. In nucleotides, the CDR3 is TGCGCCAGCAAAAGGGACTCTCATTCCTACGAGCAGTACTTC.

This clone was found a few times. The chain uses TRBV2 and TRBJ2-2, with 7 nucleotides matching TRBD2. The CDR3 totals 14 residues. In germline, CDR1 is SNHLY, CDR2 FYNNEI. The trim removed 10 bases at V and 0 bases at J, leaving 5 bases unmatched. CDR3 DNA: TGTGCCAACCAGCGGGACGCGAACACCGGGGAGCTGTTTTTT. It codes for CANQRDANTGELFF. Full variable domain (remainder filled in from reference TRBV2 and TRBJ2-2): EPEVTQTPSHQVTQMGQEVILRCVPISNHLYFYWYRQILGQKVEFLVSFYNNEISEKSEIFDDQFSVERPDGSNFTLKIRSTKLEDSAMYFCANQRDANTGELFFGEGSRLTVL.

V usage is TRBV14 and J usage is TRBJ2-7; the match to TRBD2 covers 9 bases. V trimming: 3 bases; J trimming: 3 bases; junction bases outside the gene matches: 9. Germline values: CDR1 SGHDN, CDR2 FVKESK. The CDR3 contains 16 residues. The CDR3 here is CASSQTGTSRNYEQYF. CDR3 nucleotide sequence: TGTGCCAGCAGCCAGACCGGGACTAGCAGAAACTACGAGCAGTACTTC.

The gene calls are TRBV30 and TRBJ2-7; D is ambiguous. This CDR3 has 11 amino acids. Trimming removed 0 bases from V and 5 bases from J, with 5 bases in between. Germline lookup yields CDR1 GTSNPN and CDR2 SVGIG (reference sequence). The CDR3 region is CAWSVHNEQYF. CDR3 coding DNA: TGTGCCTGGAGTGTACATAACGAGCAGTACTTC.

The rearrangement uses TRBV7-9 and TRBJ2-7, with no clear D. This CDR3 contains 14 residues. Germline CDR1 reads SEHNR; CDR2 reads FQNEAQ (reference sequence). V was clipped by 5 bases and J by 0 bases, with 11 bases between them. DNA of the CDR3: TGTGCCAGCAGCCCCCGTGCCCACTCCTACGAGCAGTACTTC. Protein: CASSPRAHSYEQYF.

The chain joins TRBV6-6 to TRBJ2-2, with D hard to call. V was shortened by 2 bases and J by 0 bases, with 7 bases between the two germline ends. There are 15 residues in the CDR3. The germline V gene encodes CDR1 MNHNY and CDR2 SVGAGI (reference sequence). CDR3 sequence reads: CASSYGRTNTGELFF. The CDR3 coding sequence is TGTGCCAGCAGTTACGGAAGGACGAACACCGGGGAGCTGTTTTTT.

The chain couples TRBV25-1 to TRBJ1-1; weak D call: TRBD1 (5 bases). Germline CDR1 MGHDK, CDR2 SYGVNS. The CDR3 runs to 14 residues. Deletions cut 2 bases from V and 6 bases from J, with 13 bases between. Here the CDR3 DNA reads TGTGCCAGCAGTGAAACTTCTGGAGGGGCTGAAGCTTTCTTT. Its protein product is CASSETSGGAEAFF.

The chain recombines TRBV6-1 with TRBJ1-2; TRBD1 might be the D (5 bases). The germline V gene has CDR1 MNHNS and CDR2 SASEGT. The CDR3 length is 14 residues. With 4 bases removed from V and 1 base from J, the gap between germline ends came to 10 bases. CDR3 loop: CASSAQTVNYGYTF. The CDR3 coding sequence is TGTGCCAGCAGTGCTCAGACAGTTAACTATGGCTACACCTTC.

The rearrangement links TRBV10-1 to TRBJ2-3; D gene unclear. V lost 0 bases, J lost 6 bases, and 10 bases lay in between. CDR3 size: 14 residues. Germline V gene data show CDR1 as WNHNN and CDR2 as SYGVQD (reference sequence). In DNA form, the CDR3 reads TGCGCCAGCAGTGAGTCGACCAGTTCGGATACGCAGTATTTT. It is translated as CASSESTSSDTQYF.

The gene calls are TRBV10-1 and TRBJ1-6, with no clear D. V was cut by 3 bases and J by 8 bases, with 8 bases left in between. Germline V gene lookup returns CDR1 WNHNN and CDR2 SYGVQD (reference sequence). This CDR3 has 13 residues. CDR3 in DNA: TGCGCCAGCAGTGAAACGGTAGATTCACCCCTCCACTTT. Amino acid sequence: CASSETVDSPLHF.

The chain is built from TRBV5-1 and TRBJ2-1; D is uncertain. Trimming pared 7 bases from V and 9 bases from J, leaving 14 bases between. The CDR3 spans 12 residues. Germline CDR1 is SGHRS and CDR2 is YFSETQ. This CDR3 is CASRSRSSEQFF. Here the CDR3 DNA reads TGCGCCAGCCGCTCGCGTTCGAGTGAGCAGTTCTTC.

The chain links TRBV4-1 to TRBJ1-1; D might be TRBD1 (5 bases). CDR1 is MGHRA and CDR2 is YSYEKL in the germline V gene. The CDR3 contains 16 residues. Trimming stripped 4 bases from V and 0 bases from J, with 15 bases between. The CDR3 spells CASSPPRGAMNTEAFF. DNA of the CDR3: TGCGCCAGCAGCCCCCCCCGAGGGGCGATGAACACTGAAGCTTTCTTT.

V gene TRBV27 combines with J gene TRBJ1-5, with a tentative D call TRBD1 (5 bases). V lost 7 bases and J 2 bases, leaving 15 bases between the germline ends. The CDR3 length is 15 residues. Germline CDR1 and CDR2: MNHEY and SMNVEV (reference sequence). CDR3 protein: CASKRGNGGNQPQHF. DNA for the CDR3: TGTGCCAGCAAAAGGGGAAATGGGGGCAATCAGCCCCAGCATTTT.

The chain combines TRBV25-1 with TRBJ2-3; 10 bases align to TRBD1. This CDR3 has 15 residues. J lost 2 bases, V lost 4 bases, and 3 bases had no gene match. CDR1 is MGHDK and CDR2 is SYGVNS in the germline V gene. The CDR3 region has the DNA TGTGCCAGCAGTGCCGGGACAGGGGTCACAGATACGCAGTATTTT. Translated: CASSAGTGVTDTQYF. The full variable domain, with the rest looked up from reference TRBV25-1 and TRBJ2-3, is EADIYQTPRYLVIGTGKKITLECSQTMGHDKMYWYQQDPGMELHLIHYSYGVNSTEKGDLSSESTVSRIRTEHFPLTLESARPSHTSQYLCASSAGTGVTDTQYFGPGTRLTVL.

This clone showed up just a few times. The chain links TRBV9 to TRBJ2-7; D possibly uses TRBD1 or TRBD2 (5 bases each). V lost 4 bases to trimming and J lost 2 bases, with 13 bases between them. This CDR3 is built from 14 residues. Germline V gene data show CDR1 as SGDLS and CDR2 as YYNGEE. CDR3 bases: TGTGCCAGCAGCCCCGGGACGGCCACCTACGAGCAGTACTTC. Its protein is CASSPGTATYEQYF.

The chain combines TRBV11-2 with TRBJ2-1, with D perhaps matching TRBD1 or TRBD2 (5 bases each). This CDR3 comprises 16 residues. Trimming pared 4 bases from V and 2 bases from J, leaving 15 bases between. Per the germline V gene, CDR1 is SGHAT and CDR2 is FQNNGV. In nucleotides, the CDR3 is TGTGCCAGCAGCTCCAATCTAATGGGGGCCTACAATGAGCAGTTCTTC. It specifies CASSSNLMGAYNEQFF.

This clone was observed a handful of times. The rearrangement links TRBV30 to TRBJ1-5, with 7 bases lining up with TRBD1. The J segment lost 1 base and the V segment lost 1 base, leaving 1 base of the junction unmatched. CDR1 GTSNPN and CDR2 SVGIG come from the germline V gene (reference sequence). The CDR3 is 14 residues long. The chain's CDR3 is CAWSEGGSNQPQHF. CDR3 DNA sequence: TGTGCCTGGAGTGAAGGGGGCAGCAATCAGCCCCAGCATTTT.

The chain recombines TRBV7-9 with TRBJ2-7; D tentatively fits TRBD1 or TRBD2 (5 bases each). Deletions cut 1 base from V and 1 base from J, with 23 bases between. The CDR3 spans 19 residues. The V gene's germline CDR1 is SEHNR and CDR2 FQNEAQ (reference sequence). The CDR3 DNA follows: TGTGCCAGCAGCTTAGGGGCCGAGAGAGGGACGGGCTTTTCCTACGAGCAGTACTTC. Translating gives CASSLGAERGTGFSYEQYF.